This T cell receptor (beta chain) was identified during a study of T cell repertoires in cytomegalovirus infection. This clonotype has just one count. Its antigen is still unknown. TCRdb re-analysed the reads in MiXCR, keeping a single row per CDR3 protein. The profile covers some 940,000 distinct CDR3 sequences, with about a third appearing a single time and roughly 13% taken by the ten largest. This CDR3 is 15 amino acids long. The V end lost 3 bases, the J end lost 3 bases, and 14 bases lay between the germline ends. This sequence originates from a human donor in good health (CMV status not recorded). Some clones in this sample may be carry-over from other donors' samples. This chain uses TRBV12-3 or TRBV12-4 with TRBJ1-1, with a possible D match to TRBD1 (6 bases). Sequencing used cultured CD8+ T cells from PBMCs, obtained from culture after CMV antigen stimulation. The CDR3 DNA follows: TGTGCCAGCAGTTTCGAACAGGGTCTGGACACTGAAGCTTTCTTT. Encoded protein: CASSFEQGLDTEAFF.